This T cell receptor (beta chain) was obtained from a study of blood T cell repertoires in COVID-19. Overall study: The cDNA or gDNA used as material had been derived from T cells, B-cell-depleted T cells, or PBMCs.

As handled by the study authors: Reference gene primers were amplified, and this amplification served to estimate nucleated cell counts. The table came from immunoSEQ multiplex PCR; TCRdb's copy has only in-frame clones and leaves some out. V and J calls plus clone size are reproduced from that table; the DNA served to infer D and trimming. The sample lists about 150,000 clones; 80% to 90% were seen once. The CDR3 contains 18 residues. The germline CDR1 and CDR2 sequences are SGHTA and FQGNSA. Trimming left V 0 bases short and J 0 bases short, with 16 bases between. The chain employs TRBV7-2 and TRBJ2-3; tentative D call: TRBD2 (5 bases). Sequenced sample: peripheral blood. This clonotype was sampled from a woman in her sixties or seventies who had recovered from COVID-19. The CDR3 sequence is CASSLAWSKRKSTDTQYF. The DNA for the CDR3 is TGTGCCAGCAGCTTAGCGTGGTCTAAGCGGAAAAGCACAGATACGCAGTATTTT.